This T cell receptor (beta chain) was recorded in a study of spatial heterogeneity in lung cancer. Turning to the study itself: Donors were 72 untreated early-stage non-small cell lung cancer patients. A consistent excess of beta-chain over alpha-chain sequences was detected. Raw sequencing reads included, on average, more than 8.5 appearances of each unique TCR and UMI combination.

A single record per CDR3 protein comes from TCRdb applying MiXCR to the 5' RACE reads. The sample has about 87,000 distinct CDR3 sequences, 19% seen once. Germline lookup yields CDR1 LNHNV and CDR2 YYDKDF (reference sequence). The CDR3 sequence is 15 residues long. The germline V and J ends were trimmed by 0 bases and 0 bases, with 6 bases remaining between them. A few counts support this clonotype. The time point is: blood at routine non-recurrence follow-up after resection. In each case, whole RNA from tumor, nontumor lung or frozen PBMC was sequenced unsorted. Specimen: PBMCs, collected at follow-up. The TCR sequence derives from a male donor with early-stage non-small cell lung cancer. The rearrangement joins TRBV15 to TRBJ1-5; D gene uncertain. CDR3 bases: TGTGCCACCAGCAGAGAAACAGTTAGCAATCAGCCCCAGCATTTT. This sequence encodes CATSRETVSNQPQHF. The variable domain in full, completed from reference TRBV15 and TRBJ1-5, reads DAMVIQNPRYQVTQFGKPVTLSCSQTLNHNVMYWYQQKSSQAPKLLFHYYDKDFNNEADTPDNFQSRRPNTSFCFLDIRSPGLGDTAMYLCATSRETVSNQPQHFGDGTRLSIL.